The 13 T cell receptor beta chains given below trace back to one sample, sequenced in a study of T cells in Graves' hyperthyroidism and ophthalmopathy. There were TCR beta CDR3 regions amplified from RNA transcripts. TCR CDR3 underwent first-round RT-PCR with the HTBI primer set. A single record per CDR3 protein comes from TCRdb applying MiXCR to the multiplex PCR reads. The sample has hundreds of thousands of distinct CDR3 sequences; about a sixth are singletons. The sequencing sample was made of blood. These receptors were taken from a woman aged 60-70 years with Graves' ophthalmopathy.

This chain joins TRBV20-1 and TRBJ2-3; 10 bases match TRBD1. Losses at the gene ends were 1 base for V and 1 base for J; bases not matched to a gene: 2. Per the germline V gene, CDR1 is DFQATT and CDR2 is SNEGSKA (reference sequence). This CDR3 has 15 residues. The CDR3, as DNA: TGCAGTGCTAGAGCCGGGACAGGGGGCACAGATACGCAGTATTTT. Its protein product is CSARAGTGGTDTQYF.

The sample holds many counts of this clonotype. The CDR3 sequence: CASGRGIEQFF. The CDR3 DNA sequence: TGTGCCAGCGGCCGAGGGATCGAGCAGTTCTTC. The genes are TRBV27 and TRBJ2-1; D may be TRBD2 (5 bases). The CDR3 is 11 residues long. Trimming stripped 8 bases from V and 10 bases from J, with 12 bases between. Per the germline V gene, CDR1 is MNHEY and CDR2 is SMNVEV (reference sequence).

This clonotype was seen at least ten times. The chain carries TRBV7-2 and TRBJ2-3, with 7 positions matching TRBD2. This CDR3 is 15 amino acids long. Trimming cost V 1 base and J 1 base; bases outside gene matches: 2. CDR1 is SGHTA and CDR2 is FQGNSA in the germline V gene. CDR3 loop: CASSLDRGGTDTQYF. The CDR3 nucleotides are TGTGCCAGCAGCTTAGATCGGGGGGGCACAGATACGCAGTATTTT.

This clonotype was seen at least ten times. This chain links TRBV20-1 with TRBJ2-3; D may be TRBD2 (5 bases). V was cut by 4 bases and J by 1 base, with 12 bases left in between. The CDR3 runs to 14 residues. Per the germline V gene, CDR1 is DFQATT and CDR2 is SNEGSKA (reference sequence). CDR3 region: CSATSGIGTDTQYF. For the CDR3, the DNA is TGCAGTGCTACGTCGGGGATCGGCACAGATACGCAGTATTTT.

This chain links TRBV20-1 with TRBJ2-3, with 11 bases lining up with TRBD2. This CDR3 comprises 15 residues. The germline gives CDR1 DFQATT, CDR2 SNEGSKA (reference sequence). Trimming took 3 bases from V and 1 from J; bases not matched to a gene: 3. CDR3 sequence reads: CSARGTSGRTDTQYF. The CDR3 coding sequence is TGCAGTGCTAGGGGGACTAGCGGACGCACAGATACGCAGTATTTT.

The genes are TRBV5-4 and TRBJ2-3, with TRBD2 matching over 7 bases. The CDR3 has 20 residues. V was pared by 3 bases and J by 0 bases, with 19 bases of the junction left unmatched. The germline CDR1 and CDR2 sequences are SGHNT and YYREEE (reference sequence). The CDR3: CASSSEVEKRGVTSTDTQYF. CDR3 coding DNA: TGTGCCAGCAGCTCAGAGGTGGAAAAGCGGGGAGTAACTAGCACAGATACGCAGTATTTT.

This clonotype was detected ten times or more. The chain combines TRBV20-1 with TRBJ2-3, with a tentative D call TRBD1 (5 bases). Germline CDR1 is DFQATT and CDR2 is SNEGSKA (reference sequence). The length of the CDR3 is 11 residues. Trimming stripped 6 bases from V and 5 bases from J, with 9 bases between. The CDR3 protein is CSAFRGDTQYF. The CDR3 DNA reads as TGCAGTGCGTTTAGGGGAGATACGCAGTATTTT.

This clonotype was counted a single time. The chain couples TRBV7-2 to TRBJ2-7; 14 bases fit TRBD2. This CDR3 is built from 18 residues. CDR1 and CDR2 from the germline V gene are SGHTA and FQGNSA. Germline trimming cut 3 bases from V and 3 bases from J; bases unmatched to any gene: 10. Written as DNA, the CDR3 is TGTGCCAGCAGCTTTAAGCTATGGACTAGCGGGAGGTTCTACGAGCAGTACTTC. Protein sequence: CASSFKLWTSGRFYEQYF.

The V gene is TRBV20-1, the J gene TRBJ1-2; the match to TRBD1 covers 8 bases. Trimming at V came to 1 base and at J to 4 bases, leaving 11 bases not matched to a gene. The CDR3 runs to 16 residues. CDR1 DFQATT and CDR2 SNEGSKA come from the germline V gene (reference sequence). CDR3 amino acids: CSARAGRGTGAYGYTF. For the CDR3, the DNA is TGCAGTGCTAGAGCCGGTCGGGGGACAGGAGCCTATGGCTACACCTTC.

There are many counts of this clonotype. The chain carries TRBV3-1 and TRBJ2-2; 7 bases line up with TRBD2. Germline V gene lookup returns CDR1 LGHDT and CDR2 YNNKEL (reference sequence). The CDR3 spans 18 residues. V lost 0 bases, J lost 3 bases, and 10 bases stayed unmatched. Here the CDR3 DNA reads TGTGCCAGCAGCCAAGAGGGCCGAACTAGCGTTTACACCGGGGAGCTGTTTTTT. Translating gives CASSQEGRTSVYTGELFF.

The chain carries TRBV4-2 and TRBJ1-1, with 7 bases matching TRBD1. This CDR3 has 15 amino acids. Germline assignment: CDR1 LGHNA and CDR2 YNFKEQ. The ends lost 5 bases at V and 7 bases at J; junction bases unmatched: 13. The CDR3 coding sequence is TGTGCCAGCAGCAACCGGGACAGAGGTGAAGGTGAAGCTTTCTTT. Translating it yields CASSNRDRGEGEAFF.

This clonotype was seen repeatedly, ten times or more. The chain uses TRBV2 and TRBJ2-7; the D gene is possibly TRBD2 (6 bases). Germline V lookup: CDR1 SNHLY, CDR2 FYNNEI. CDR3 length: 12 residues. V lost 2 bases to trimming and J lost 6 bases, with 8 bases between them. The CDR3: CASSESGVEQYF. Written as DNA, the CDR3 is TGTGCCAGCAGTGAATCGGGGGTCGAGCAGTACTTC.

The chain carries TRBV6-1 and TRBJ2-2, with unresolved D. The germline CDR1 and CDR2 sequences are MNHNS and SASEGT. Trimming shortened V by 7 bases and J by 2 bases, and 11 bases separated the two germline ends. The CDR3 loop spans 14 amino acids. The CDR3 DNA reads TGTGCCAGCAAAGACGGGCGAAACACCGGGGAGCTGTTTTTT. Translating gives CASKDGRNTGELFF.